These T cell receptor beta chains were read from a single sample in a study of shared clonotypes between healthy human individuals. Profiled with immunoSEQ multiplex PCR; TCRdb holds only in-frame clones, not every one. The sample has hundreds of thousands of clones; over 95% are singletons. The sequenced sample was naive CD8+ T cells sorted from blood. These receptors came from a young woman in good health. The CDR3 runs from the conserved cysteine through the conserved F or W. Fields, in order: D gene, J gene, clone size, V gene, CDR3 protein, CDR3 DNA. A D gene is named only where the DNA matches it firmly. Size is stated for part of the rows, as once, few or many counts, or as a class when the clone is expanded.

d_call: -; j_call: TRBJ1-1; clone_size: -; v_call: TRBV5-1; cdr3_aa: CASSLAPQAGTEAFF; cdr3_nt: TGCGCCAGCAGCTTGGCCCCACAAGCGGGTACTGAAGCTTTCTTT
d_call: -; j_call: TRBJ2-1; clone_size: -; v_call: TRBV11-2; cdr3_aa: CASSLAPLVPPYNEQFF; cdr3_nt: TGTGCCAGCAGCTTAGCCCCACTAGTGCCGCCCTACAATGAGCAGTTCTTC
d_call: TRBD2; j_call: TRBJ2-2; clone_size: -; v_call: TRBV19; cdr3_aa: CASSLYPGLANTGELFF; cdr3_nt: TGTGCCAGTAGTCTCTACCCGGGACTAGCCAACACCGGGGAGCTGTTTTTT
d_call: -; j_call: TRBJ2-5; clone_size: -; v_call: TRBV4-2; cdr3_aa: CASSQESRAPETQYF; cdr3_nt: TGTGCCAGCAGCCAAGAGAGCAGAGCACCGGAGACCCAGTACTTC
d_call: TRBD2; j_call: TRBJ2-2; clone_size: -; v_call: TRBV28; cdr3_aa: CASSGLAGTGELFF; cdr3_nt: TGTGCCAGCAGTGGACTAGCGGGGACCGGGGAGCTGTTTTTT
d_call: -; j_call: TRBJ2-7; clone_size: -; v_call: TRBV4-1; cdr3_aa: CASSQDLGRSSYEQYF; cdr3_nt: TGCGCCAGCAGCCAAGATTTGGGCAGGAGCTCCTACGAGCAGTACTTC
d_call: TRBD1; j_call: TRBJ2-7; clone_size: -; v_call: TRBV27; cdr3_aa: CASSPDRVPSYEQYF; cdr3_nt: TGTGCCAGCAGTCCAGACAGGGTCCCTTCCTACGAGCAGTACTTC
d_call: TRBD2; j_call: TRBJ2-1; clone_size: -; v_call: TRBV29-1; cdr3_aa: CSVSSDVWGLAGENSYNEQFF; cdr3_nt: TGCAGCGTTAGCTCGGACGTCTGGGGACTAGCGGGAGAGAACTCCTACAATGAGCAGTTCTTC
d_call: -; j_call: TRBJ1-1; clone_size: -; v_call: TRBV28; cdr3_aa: CASSFVGEGGEAFF; cdr3_nt: TGTGCCAGCAGTTTTGTAGGGGAAGGGGGTGAAGCTTTCTTT
d_call: -; j_call: TRBJ2-7; clone_size: -; v_call: TRBV29-1; cdr3_aa: CSVFGTGSPYEQYF; cdr3_nt: TGCAGCGTTTTTGGTACGGGAAGTCCCTACGAGCAGTACTTC
d_call: -; j_call: TRBJ2-5; clone_size: -; v_call: TRBV5-4; cdr3_aa: CASSSLETQYF; cdr3_nt: TGTGCCAGCAGCTCATTGGAGACCCAGTACTTC
d_call: -; j_call: TRBJ2-6; clone_size: once; v_call: TRBV19; cdr3_aa: CASSLDNRSGANVLTF; cdr3_nt: TGTGCCAGTAGCCTGGACAACCGCTCTGGGGCCAACGTCCTGACTTTC
d_call: -; j_call: TRBJ1-5; clone_size: -; v_call: TRBV28; cdr3_aa: CASSVLTPGSPQHF; cdr3_nt: TGTGCCAGCAGTGTGTTGACGCCTGGGTCGCCCCAGCATTTT
d_call: TRBD1; j_call: TRBJ1-4; clone_size: -; v_call: TRBV30; cdr3_aa: CAWSWTGSGKLFF; cdr3_nt: TGTGCCTGGAGTTGGACAGGGTCCGGAAAACTGTTTTTT
d_call: -; j_call: TRBJ2-7; clone_size: once; v_call: TRBV19; cdr3_aa: CASSIVGGEQYF; cdr3_nt: TGTGCCAGTAGTATAGTTGGCGGCGAGCAGTACTTC
d_call: -; j_call: TRBJ1-1; clone_size: -; v_call: TRBV5-3; cdr3_aa: CARSPGTRHTEAFF; cdr3_nt: TGTGCCAGAAGCCCCGGGACACGGCACACTGAAGCTTTCTTT
d_call: -; j_call: TRBJ1-2; clone_size: -; v_call: TRBV4-1; cdr3_aa: CASSQEFGLGYGYTF; cdr3_nt: TGCGCCAGCAGCCAAGAGTTCGGGTTAGGGTATGGCTACACCTTC
d_call: -; j_call: TRBJ2-2; clone_size: -; v_call: TRBV28; cdr3_aa: CASRQQGNTGELFF; cdr3_nt: TGTGCCAGCAGACAACAGGGGAACACCGGGGAGCTGTTTTTT
d_call: TRBD2; j_call: TRBJ2-3; clone_size: -; v_call: TRBV29-1; cdr3_aa: CSVEDRTRTSGRTDTQYF; cdr3_nt: TGCAGCGTTGAAGATCGGACACGGACTAGCGGGAGAACAGATACGCAGTATTTT
d_call: -; j_call: TRBJ2-3; clone_size: -; v_call: TRBV9; cdr3_aa: CASSVVGGLDTQYF; cdr3_nt: TGTGCCAGCAGCGTAGTTGGGGGGTTAGATACGCAGTATTTT
d_call: TRBD1; j_call: TRBJ2-7; clone_size: -; v_call: TRBV2; cdr3_aa: CATITGTDEQYF; cdr3_nt: TGTGCCACCATAACCGGGACAGACGAGCAGTACTTC
d_call: -; j_call: TRBJ2-4; clone_size: -; v_call: TRBV11-2; cdr3_aa: CASNSLTLIQYF; cdr3_nt: TGTGCCAGCAATAGCTTAACCCTCATTCAGTACTTC
d_call: TRBD1; j_call: TRBJ2-5; clone_size: -; v_call: TRBV6-5; cdr3_aa: CASSSWTGQQETQYF; cdr3_nt: TGTGCCAGCAGTTCTTGGACAGGGCAACAAGAGACCCAGTACTTC
d_call: TRBD2; j_call: TRBJ2-1; clone_size: -; v_call: TRBV27; cdr3_aa: CASSPSGGSSYNEQFF; cdr3_nt: TGTGCCAGCAGTCCTAGCGGGGGGAGCTCCTACAATGAGCAGTTCTTC
d_call: -; j_call: TRBJ2-1; clone_size: once; v_call: TRBV7-3; cdr3_aa: CASSDGGANEQFF; cdr3_nt: TGTGCCAGCAGCGACGGCGGAGCCAATGAGCAGTTCTTC
d_call: -; j_call: TRBJ2-7; clone_size: -; v_call: TRBV9; cdr3_aa: CASSVDEGTEDSDEQYF; cdr3_nt: TGTGCCAGCAGCGTAGACGAGGGGACGGAGGATTCCGACGAGCAGTACTTC
d_call: TRBD2; j_call: TRBJ2-7; clone_size: -; v_call: TRBV5-1; cdr3_aa: CASSWTSYNYEQYF; cdr3_nt: TGCGCCAGCAGCTGGACTAGCTACAACTACGAGCAGTACTTC
d_call: -; j_call: TRBJ1-1; clone_size: -; v_call: TRBV28; cdr3_aa: CASSVGGSTEAFF; cdr3_nt: TGTGCCAGCAGTGTGGGGGGGAGTACTGAAGCTTTCTTT
d_call: TRBD1; j_call: TRBJ1-2; clone_size: once; v_call: TRBV6-5; cdr3_aa: CASTTGGRAYYGYTF; cdr3_nt: TGTGCCAGTACAACAGGGGGGCGCGCGTACTATGGCTACACCTTC
d_call: -; j_call: TRBJ1-1; clone_size: -; v_call: TRBV7-9; cdr3_aa: CASSLEAFF; cdr3_nt: TGTGCCAGCAGCTTAGAAGCTTTCTTT
d_call: -; j_call: TRBJ2-7; clone_size: -; v_call: TRBV6-4; cdr3_aa: CANRRALVPYEQYF; cdr3_nt: TGTGCCAATAGAAGGGCCCTAGTGCCCTACGAGCAGTACTTC
d_call: -; j_call: TRBJ2-3; clone_size: -; v_call: TRBV11-3; cdr3_aa: CASSSGGTGTDTQYF; cdr3_nt: TGTGCCAGCAGCTCAGGGGGGACGGGCACAGATACGCAGTATTTT
d_call: -; j_call: TRBJ2-1; clone_size: -; v_call: TRBV19; cdr3_aa: CASSIGDPNEQFF; cdr3_nt: TGTGCCAGTAGTATAGGGGATCCGAATGAGCAGTTCTTC
d_call: -; j_call: TRBJ1-1; clone_size: -; v_call: TRBV5-4; cdr3_aa: CASSRSNTEAFF; cdr3_nt: TGTGCCAGCAGCAGGTCGAACACTGAAGCTTTCTTT
d_call: -; j_call: TRBJ2-7; clone_size: -; v_call: TRBV19; cdr3_aa: CASRLTAEGIYEQYF; cdr3_nt: TGTGCCAGTAGACTCACCGCGGAGGGTATCTACGAGCAGTACTTC